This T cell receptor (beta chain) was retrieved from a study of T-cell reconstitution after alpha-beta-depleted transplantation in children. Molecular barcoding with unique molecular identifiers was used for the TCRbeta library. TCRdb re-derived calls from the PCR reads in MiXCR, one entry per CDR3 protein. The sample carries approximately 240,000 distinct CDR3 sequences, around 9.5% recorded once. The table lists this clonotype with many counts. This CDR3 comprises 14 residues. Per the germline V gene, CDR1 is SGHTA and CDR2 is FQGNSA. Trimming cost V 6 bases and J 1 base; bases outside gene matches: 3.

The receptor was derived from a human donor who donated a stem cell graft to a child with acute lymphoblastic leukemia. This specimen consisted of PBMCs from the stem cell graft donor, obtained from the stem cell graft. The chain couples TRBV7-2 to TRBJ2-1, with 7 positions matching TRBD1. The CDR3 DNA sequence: TGTGCCAGCAGTCCGGGACAGTCCTACAATGAGCAGTTCTTC. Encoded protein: CASSPGQSYNEQFF.